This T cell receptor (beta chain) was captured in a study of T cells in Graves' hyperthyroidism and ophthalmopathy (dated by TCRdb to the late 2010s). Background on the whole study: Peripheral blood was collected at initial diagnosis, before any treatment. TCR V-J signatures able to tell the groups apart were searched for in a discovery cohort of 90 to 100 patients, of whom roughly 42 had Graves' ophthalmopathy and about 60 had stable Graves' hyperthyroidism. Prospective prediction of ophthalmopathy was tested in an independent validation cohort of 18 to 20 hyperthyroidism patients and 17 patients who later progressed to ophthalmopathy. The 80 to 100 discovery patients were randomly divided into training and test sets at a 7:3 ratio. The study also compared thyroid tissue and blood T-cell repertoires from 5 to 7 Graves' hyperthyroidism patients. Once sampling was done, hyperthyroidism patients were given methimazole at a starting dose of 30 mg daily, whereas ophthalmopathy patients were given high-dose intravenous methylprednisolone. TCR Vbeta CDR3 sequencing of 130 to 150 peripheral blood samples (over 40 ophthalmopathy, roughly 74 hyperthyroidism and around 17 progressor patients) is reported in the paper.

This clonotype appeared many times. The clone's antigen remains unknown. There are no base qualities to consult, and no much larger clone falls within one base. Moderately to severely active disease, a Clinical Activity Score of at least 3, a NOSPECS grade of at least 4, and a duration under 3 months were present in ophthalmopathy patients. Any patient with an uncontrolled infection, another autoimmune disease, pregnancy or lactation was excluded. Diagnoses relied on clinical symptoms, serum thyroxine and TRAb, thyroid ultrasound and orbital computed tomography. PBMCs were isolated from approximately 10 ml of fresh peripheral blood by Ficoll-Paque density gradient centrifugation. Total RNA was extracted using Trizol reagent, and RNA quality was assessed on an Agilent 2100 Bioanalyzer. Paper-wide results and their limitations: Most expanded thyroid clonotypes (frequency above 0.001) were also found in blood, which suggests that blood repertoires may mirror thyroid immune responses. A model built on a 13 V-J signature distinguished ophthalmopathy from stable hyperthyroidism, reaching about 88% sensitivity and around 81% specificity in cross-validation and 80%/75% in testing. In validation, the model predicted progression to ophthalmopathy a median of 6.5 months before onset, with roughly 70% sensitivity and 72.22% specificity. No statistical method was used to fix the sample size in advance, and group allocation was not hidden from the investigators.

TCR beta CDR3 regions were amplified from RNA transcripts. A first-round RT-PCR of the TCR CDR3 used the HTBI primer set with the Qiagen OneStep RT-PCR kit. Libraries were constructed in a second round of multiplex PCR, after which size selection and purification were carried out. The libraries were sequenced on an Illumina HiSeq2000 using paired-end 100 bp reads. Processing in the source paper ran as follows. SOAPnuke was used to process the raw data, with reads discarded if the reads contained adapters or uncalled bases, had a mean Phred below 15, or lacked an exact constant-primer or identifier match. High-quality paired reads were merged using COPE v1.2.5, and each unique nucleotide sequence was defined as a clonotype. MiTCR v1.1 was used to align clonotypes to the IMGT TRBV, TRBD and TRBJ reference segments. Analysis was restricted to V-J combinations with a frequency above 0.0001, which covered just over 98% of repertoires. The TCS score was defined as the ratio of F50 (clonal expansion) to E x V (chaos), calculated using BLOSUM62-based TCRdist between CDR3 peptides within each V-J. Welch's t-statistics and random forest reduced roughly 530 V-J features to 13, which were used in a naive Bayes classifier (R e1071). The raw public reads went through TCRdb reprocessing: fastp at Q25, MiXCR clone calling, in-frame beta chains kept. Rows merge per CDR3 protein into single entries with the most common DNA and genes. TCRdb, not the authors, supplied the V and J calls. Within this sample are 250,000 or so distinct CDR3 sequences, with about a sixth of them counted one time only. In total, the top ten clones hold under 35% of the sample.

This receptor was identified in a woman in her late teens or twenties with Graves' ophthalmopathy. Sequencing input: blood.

The nucleotide sequence reads TGCAGTGCTAGAGGGAGACTGCAAAATACGCAGTATTTT. Its translation reads: CSARGRLQNTQYF. The sequence joins TRBV20-1 to TRBJ2-3; the D gene lacks a confident call. CDR1 and CDR2 (DFQATT, SNEGSKA) derive from the germline V gene (reference sequence). The V end loses 1 base and the J end loses 7 bases, and a stretch of 12 bases separates them. Measured from the cysteine to the phenylalanine, the CDR3 is 13 residues long. The retained sequence is limited to the CDR3, 39 bases, with the frame set at the first base.